This entry is about one T cell receptor (beta chain). What it binds is unknown. The data belong to a study of T cell responses to AZD1222 COVID-19 vaccine. About the study: Whether given at about 4 or about 12 weeks, second doses were pooled. The study, taken as a whole, reports: Spike-specific TCR depth and breadth grew after two AZD1222 doses.

Germline V gives CDR1 SGDLS, CDR2 YYNGEE. V was pared by 0 bases and J by 0 bases, with 22 bases of the junction left unmatched. The CDR3 runs 23 residues. TCRdb keeps only in-frame clones here, not all; method: immunoSEQ multiplex PCR. The sample includes 120,000 to 150,000 clones, more than 85% of them seen just once. This sequence joins TRBV9 and TRBJ2-1, with TRBD2 matching over 9 bases. The sample consisted of peripheral blood, taken on day 0 of AZD1222 vaccination. This receptor was obtained from an adult in good health. The CDR3 nucleotides read TGTGCCAGCAGCGTAGCGATCCCTACCCCCCTTACTAGCGGGTATTACTCCTACAATGAGCAGTTCTTC. The encoded protein is CASSVAIPTPLTSGYYSYNEQFF.